These T cell receptor beta chains were read from a single sample in a study of blood T cell repertoires in COVID-19. The repertoire was sequenced with immunoSEQ multiplex PCR; TCRdb's copy has only in-frame clones and lacks some. The data contain hundreds of thousands of clones, roughly 79% of them singletons. Sequencing was performed on peripheral blood. These receptors were taken from a woman older than 75 with acute or convalescent COVID-19. The CDR3 runs from the conserved cysteine through the conserved F or W. D genes are given only for firm matches. Size tells how often a clone was seen (once, few, many) or the class of an expanded clone, and some rows leave it out.

V gene	J gene	clone size	D gene	CDR3 DNA	CDR3 protein
TRBV18	TRBJ2-7	NA	NA	TGTGCCAGCTCACCACAGGGGGTTGCCTACGAGCAGTACTTC	CASSPQGVAYEQYF
TRBV6-5	TRBJ1-1	NA	TRBD1	TGTGCCAGCAGTTACAGAGGGGGCGCGGGGAACACTGAAGCTTTCTTT	CASSYRGGAGNTEAFF
TRBV15	TRBJ2-5	NA	TRBD2	TGTGCCACGGGACTAGCGCAAGAGACCCAGTACTTC	CATGLAQETQYF
TRBV4-1	TRBJ1-5	NA	NA	TGCGCCAGCAGCCAAGAGCGAACCCCCAATCAGCCCCAGCATTTT	CASSQERTPNQPQHF
TRBV10-3	TRBJ1-2	NA	NA	TGTGCCACCGGGAGAGACCAGAGGGAGTATGGCTACACCTTC	CATGRDQREYGYTF
TRBV20-1	TRBJ2-7	NA	NA	TGCAGTGCTAGTTTCGACGAGCAGTACTTC	CSASFDEQYF
TRBV18	TRBJ2-7	NA	TRBD2	TGTGCCAGCTCACCGGGACTAGAATCCTACGAGCAGTACTTC	CASSPGLESYEQYF
TRBV5-8	TRBJ2-5	once	NA	TGTGCCAGCAGCCGTCAGGGGCTCGGGGAGACCCAGTACTTC	CASSRQGLGETQYF
TRBV18	TRBJ2-5	NA	TRBD1	TGTGCCAGCTCACATTCCGGGACAGGGGGAGAAGAGACCCAGTACTTC	CASSHSGTGGEETQYF
TRBV6-5	TRBJ1-1	NA	NA	TGTGCCAGCAGCCGCGAGGGGGGGCTGAACACTGAAGCTTTCTTT	CASSREGGLNTEAFF
TRBV29-1	TRBJ2-1	NA	TRBD2	TGCAGCGTTCCCCAAAGCGGGAACCCCCTAGGGTCCTACAATGAGCAGTTCTTC	CSVPQSGNPLGSYNEQFF
TRBV7-6	TRBJ2-2	once	TRBD1	TGTGCCAGCAGCCCTACCCCCGGGACAGGGTTGTTTAGCGGGGAGCTGTTTTTT	CASSPTPGTGLFSGELFF
TRBV6-2/TRBV6-3	TRBJ2-1	NA	NA	TGTGCCAGCAGTTATCGTACTAGGGACAATGAGCAGTTCTTC	CASSYRTRDNEQFF
TRBV5-4	TRBJ1-2	NA	TRBD1	TGTGCCAGCAGCGCCGGGACAGGGGATGGCTACACCTTC	CASSAGTGDGYTF
TRBV10-3	TRBJ1-1	few	NA	TGTGCCATCAGTGGGGGACAAGGGATCAACACTGAAGCTTTCTTT	CAISGGQGINTEAFF
TRBV7-2	TRBJ2-1	NA	NA	TGTGCCAGCAGCCAGTCTAGCTTTTCCTACAATGAGCAGTTCTTC	CASSQSSFSYNEQFF
TRBV4-3	TRBJ2-7	NA	TRBD2	TGCGCCAGCAGCCAGAGTGCTAGCGGGAGTGGTCTCGAGCAGTACTTC	CASSQSASGSGLEQYF
TRBV28	TRBJ2-5	NA	NA	TGTGCCAGCACCCCCGGGGGTTCAGTACAAGAGACCCAGTACTTC	CASTPGGSVQETQYF
TRBV5-4	TRBJ2-2	NA	TRBD2	TGTGCCAGCAGCTTGGGCTCTAGCGGGTCGAACACCGGGGAGCTGTTTTTT	CASSLGSSGSNTGELFF
TRBV7-2	TRBJ1-1	NA	TRBD1	TGTGCCAGCAGCTTAGTGGAGGGGGCCACTGAAGCTTTCTTT	CASSLVEGATEAFF
TRBV6-5	TRBJ1-1	once	TRBD1	TGTGCCAGCAGCCCCCGGGGACAGGGGAACACTGAAGCTTTCTTT	CASSPRGQGNTEAFF
TRBV7-9	TRBJ2-3	NA	TRBD2	TGTGCCAGCAGCATAGGACTAGCGGCTAGCACAGATACGCAGTATTTT	CASSIGLAASTDTQYF